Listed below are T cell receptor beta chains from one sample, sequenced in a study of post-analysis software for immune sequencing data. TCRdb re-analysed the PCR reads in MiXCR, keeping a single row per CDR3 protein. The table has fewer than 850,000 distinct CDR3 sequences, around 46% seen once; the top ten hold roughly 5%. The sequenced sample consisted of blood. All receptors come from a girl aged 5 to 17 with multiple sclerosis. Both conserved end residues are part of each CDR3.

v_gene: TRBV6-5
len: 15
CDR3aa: CASSYRAGLFDEQNF

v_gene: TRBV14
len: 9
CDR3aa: CARPKPQHF

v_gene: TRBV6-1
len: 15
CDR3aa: CASSERRSNSYEQYF

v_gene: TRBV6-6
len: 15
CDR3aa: CASSYSRQGAYEQYF

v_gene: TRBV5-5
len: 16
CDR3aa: CASGLITGDFGYEQYF

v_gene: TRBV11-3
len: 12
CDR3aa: CASSLDRGYPFF

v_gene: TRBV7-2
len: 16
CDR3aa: CASSLDGPQDTDTQYF

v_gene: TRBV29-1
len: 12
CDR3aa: CSVEQTTDTQYF

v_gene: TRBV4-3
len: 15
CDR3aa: CASSQNGQGSDEQYF

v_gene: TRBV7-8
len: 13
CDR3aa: CASSPRTSPTQYF

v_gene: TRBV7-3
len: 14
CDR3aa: CASSRGQGPYEQYF

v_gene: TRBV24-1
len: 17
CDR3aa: CATSDPPGQGIQETQYF

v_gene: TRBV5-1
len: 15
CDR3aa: CASSLSTGWNYEQYF

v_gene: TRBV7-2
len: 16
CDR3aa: CASSLIRTSGRDTQYF

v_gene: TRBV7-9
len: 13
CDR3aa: CASSLEVGQPQHF

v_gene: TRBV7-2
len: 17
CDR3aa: CASSDGLAGGPGDTQYF

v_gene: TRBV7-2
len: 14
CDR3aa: CASRGDPAYNEQFF

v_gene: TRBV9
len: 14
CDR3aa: CASSSRLRADTQYF

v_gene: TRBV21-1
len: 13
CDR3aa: CASSNQITDTQYF

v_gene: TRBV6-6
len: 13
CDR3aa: CATTSGRAGEQFF

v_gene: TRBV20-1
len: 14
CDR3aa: CSARVVEGGYGYTF

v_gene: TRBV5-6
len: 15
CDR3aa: CASSLGDYHTGEQYF

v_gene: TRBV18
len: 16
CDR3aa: CASSRTPLGNTGELFF

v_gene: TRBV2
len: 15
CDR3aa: CASKGQSSYNSPLHF

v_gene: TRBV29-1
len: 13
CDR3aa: CSASLQGNTEAFF

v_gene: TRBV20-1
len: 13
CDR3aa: CSATGLGRYGYTF

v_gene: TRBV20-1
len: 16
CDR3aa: CSASHLAEIAKNIQYF

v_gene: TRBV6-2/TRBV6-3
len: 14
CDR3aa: CASIRTGRNYGYTF

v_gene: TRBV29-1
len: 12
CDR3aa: CSVEDALGEQYF